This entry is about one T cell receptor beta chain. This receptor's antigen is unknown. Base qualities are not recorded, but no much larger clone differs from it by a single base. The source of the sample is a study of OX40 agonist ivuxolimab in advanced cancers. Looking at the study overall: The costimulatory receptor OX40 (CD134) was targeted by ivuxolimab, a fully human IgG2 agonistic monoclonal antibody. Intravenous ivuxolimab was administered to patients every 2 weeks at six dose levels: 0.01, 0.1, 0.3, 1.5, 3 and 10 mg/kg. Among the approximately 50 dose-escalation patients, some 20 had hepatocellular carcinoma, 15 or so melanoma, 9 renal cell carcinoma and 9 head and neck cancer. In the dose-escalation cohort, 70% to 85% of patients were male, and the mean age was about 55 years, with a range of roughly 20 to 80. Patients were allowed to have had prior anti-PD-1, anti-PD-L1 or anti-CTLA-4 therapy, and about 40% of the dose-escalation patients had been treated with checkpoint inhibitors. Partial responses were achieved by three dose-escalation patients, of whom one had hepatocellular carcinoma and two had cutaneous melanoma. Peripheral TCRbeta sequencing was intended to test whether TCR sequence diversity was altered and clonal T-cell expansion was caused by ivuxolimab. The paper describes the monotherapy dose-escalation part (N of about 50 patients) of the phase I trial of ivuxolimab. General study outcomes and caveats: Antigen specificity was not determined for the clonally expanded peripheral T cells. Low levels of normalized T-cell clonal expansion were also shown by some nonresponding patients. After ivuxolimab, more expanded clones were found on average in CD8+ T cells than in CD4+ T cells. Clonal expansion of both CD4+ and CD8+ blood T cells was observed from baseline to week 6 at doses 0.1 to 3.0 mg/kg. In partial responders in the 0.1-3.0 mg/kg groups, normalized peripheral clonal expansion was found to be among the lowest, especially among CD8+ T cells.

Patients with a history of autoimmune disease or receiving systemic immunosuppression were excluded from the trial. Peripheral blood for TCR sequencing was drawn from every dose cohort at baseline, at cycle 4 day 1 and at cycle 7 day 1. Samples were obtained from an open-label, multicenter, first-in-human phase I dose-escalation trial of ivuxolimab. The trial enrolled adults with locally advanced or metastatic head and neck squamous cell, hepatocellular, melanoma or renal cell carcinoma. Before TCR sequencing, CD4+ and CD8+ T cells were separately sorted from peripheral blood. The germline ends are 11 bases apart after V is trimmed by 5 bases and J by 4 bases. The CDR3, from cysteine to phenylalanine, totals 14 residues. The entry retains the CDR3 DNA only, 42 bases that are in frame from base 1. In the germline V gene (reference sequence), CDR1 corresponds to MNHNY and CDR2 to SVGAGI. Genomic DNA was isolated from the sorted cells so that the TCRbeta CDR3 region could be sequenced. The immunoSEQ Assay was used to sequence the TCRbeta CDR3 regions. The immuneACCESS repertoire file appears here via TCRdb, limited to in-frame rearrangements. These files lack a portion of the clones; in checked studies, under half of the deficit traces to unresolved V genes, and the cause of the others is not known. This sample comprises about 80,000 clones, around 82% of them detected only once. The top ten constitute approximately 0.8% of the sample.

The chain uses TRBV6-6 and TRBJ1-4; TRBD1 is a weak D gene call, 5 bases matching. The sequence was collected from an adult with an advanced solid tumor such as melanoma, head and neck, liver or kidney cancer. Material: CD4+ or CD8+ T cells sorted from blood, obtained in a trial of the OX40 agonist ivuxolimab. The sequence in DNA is TGTGCCAGCAGTCTCCGGGGGGGTAATGAAAAACTGTTTTTT. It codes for CASSLRGGNEKLFF.